These 25 T cell receptor beta chains came from one sample sequenced in a study of regulatory T cells in long-lasting Graves disease. Time point reported: persistent/refractory GD, antithyroid drugs over 5 years with positive TRAb. TCR sequences were obtained from RNA taken from PBMCs. Construction of the TCR beta libraries employed iRepertoire HTBI primers in conjunction with Arm-PCR of CDR3 regions. TCRdb re-called the multiplex PCR reads with MiXCR, one entry per CDR3 protein. The sample lists roughly 300,000 distinct CDR3 sequences; about 18% were seen once. Sequencing was performed on peripheral blood mononuclear cells (PBMCs), taken when the disease was refractory, from a patient treated with antithyroid drugs. The receptor source for this set is a female donor with Graves disease.

This clonotype was recorded a few times. The chain joins TRBV11-2 to TRBJ1-3, with 11 bases fitting TRBD1. With V trimmed by 4 bases and J by 1 base, 9 bases remained unmatched. This CDR3 contains 18 residues. The germline gives CDR1 SGHAT, CDR2 FQNNGV. DNA for the CDR3: TGTGCCAGCAGCTCAATCTCCGGGACAGGGGGTTCTGGAAACACCATATATTTT. Its protein is CASSSISGTGGSGNTIYF.

This clonotype was observed many times. The chain is built from TRBV7-2 and TRBJ2-7; TRBD2 might be the D (6 bases). There are 16 residues in the CDR3. The V end was cut by 0 bases, the J end by 5 bases, with 17 bases between. In germline, CDR1 is SGHTA, CDR2 FQGNSA. This chain's CDR3 is CASSLATVPGVDEQYF. CDR3 nucleotides: TGTGCCAGCAGCTTAGCTACGGTCCCGGGGGTTGACGAGCAGTACTTC. Together with reference TRBV7-2 and TRBJ2-7, the CDR3 gives the full variable domain: GAGVSQSPSNKVTEKGKDVELRCDPISGHTALYWYRQSLGQGLEFLIYFQGNSAPDKSGLPSDRFSAERTGGSVSTLTIQRTQQEDSAVYLCASSLATVPGVDEQYFGPGTRLTVT.

This clonotype was observed many times. The chain is built from TRBV20-1 and TRBJ2-5, with D possibly matching TRBD2 (5 bases). V lost 0 bases and J lost 2, with 16 bases in between. Germline V gene lookup returns CDR1 DFQATT and CDR2 SNEGSKA (reference sequence). There are 16 residues in the CDR3. In DNA, the CDR3 is TGCAGTGCTAGAGATCTGGGCTACGGGGTACAAGAGACCCAGTACTTC. This encodes CSARDLGYGVQETQYF.

The chain is built from TRBV18 and TRBJ1-3, with a tentative D call TRBD1 (6 bases). CDR1 is KGHSH, CDR2 LQKENI, per germline. Trimming removed 2 bases at V and 0 bases at J, with 8 bases between. The CDR3 runs to 15 residues. CDR3 bases: TGTGCCAGCTCACCATCCAGGGGCTCTGGAAACACCATATATTTT. Its translation: CASSPSRGSGNTIYF.

The table lists this clonotype with many counts. J is TRBJ1-1 and V is TRBV2; TRBD1 might be the D (5 bases). V was shortened by 7 bases and J by 7 bases, with 19 bases between the two germline ends. Germline CDR1 reads SNHLY; CDR2 reads FYNNEI. The CDR3 spans 14 residues. The CDR3 region has the DNA TGTGCCAGCAACCAGCAACCTTCGGGGGGTGAAGCTTTCTTT. It translates to CASNQQPSGGEAFF. Full variable domain (rest looked up from reference TRBV2 and TRBJ1-1): EPEVTQTPSHQVTQMGQEVILRCVPISNHLYFYWYRQILGQKVEFLVSFYNNEISEKSEIFDDQFSVERPDGSNFTLKIRSTKLEDSAMYFCASNQQPSGGEAFFGQGTRLTVV.

In its sample, this clonotype was seen a few times. The CDR3 DNA reads TGTGCCAGCTCCAAAGAGACAGGCAGGAACACCGGGGAGCTGTTTTTT. Amino acid sequence: CASSKETGRNTGELFF. The chain carries TRBV18 and TRBJ2-2; D might be TRBD1 (6 bases). The germline CDR1 and CDR2 sequences are KGHSH and LQKENI. This CDR3 contains 16 residues. V was clipped by 6 bases and J by 1 base, with 15 bases between them.

This clonotype showed up just a few times. The chain recombines TRBV4-3 with TRBJ2-3, with D unresolved. This CDR3 has 16 amino acids. Germline V gene data show CDR1 as LGHNA and CDR2 as YSLEER. The V end lost 0 bases, the J end lost 5 bases, and 15 bases lay between the germline ends. The CDR3 nucleotides read TGCGCCAGCAGCCAAGATGGAGAAGGGCGCCGAGATACGCAGTATTTT. Its translation is CASSQDGEGRRDTQYF.

J is TRBJ1-2 and V is TRBV29-1; 11 bases align to TRBD1. The CDR3 length is 13 residues. V gave up 7 bases and J gave up 0 bases; unmatched junction bases: 1. Germline loops: CDR1 SQVTM, CDR2 ANQGSEA. The CDR3 coding sequence is TGCAGCGGGGGACAGGGGGCTAACTATGGCTACACCTTC. Residues: CSGGQGANYGYTF.

This clonotype came up a few times. This chain joins TRBV20-1 and TRBJ1-1; weak D call: TRBD1 (6 bases). Per the germline V gene, CDR1 is DFQATT and CDR2 is SNEGSKA (reference sequence). This CDR3 spans 14 amino acids. Trimming shortened V by 7 bases and J by 6 bases, and 21 bases separated the two germline ends. The CDR3 coding sequence is TGCAGTGGACAAAAATCCGGGACAAGCCCTGAAGCTTTCTTT. The encoded protein is CSGQKSGTSPEAFF.

The chain links TRBV11-2 to TRBJ2-1; the match to TRBD1 covers 9 bases. CDR1 is SGHAT, CDR2 FQNNGV, per germline. V lost 6 bases to trimming and J lost 3 bases; unmatched junction nucleotides: 9. The CDR3 sequence is 16 residues long. CDR3 sequence: CASSLRGTGIYNEQFF. The DNA of the CDR3 is TGTGCCAGCAGTCTGAGGGGGACAGGGATCTACAATGAGCAGTTCTTC.

The sample holds many counts of this clonotype. This chain uses TRBV28 with TRBJ1-6; TRBD1 aligns across 9 bases. The CDR3 has 13 residues. Germline V gene data show CDR1 as MDHEN and CDR2 as SYDVKM. V shed 2 bases and J 18 bases; nucleotides not matched to a gene: 8. CDR3 DNA: TGTGCCAGCAGTTTAACTGGGACAGGGTTGGACCACTTT. Encoded protein: CASSLTGTGLDHF.

This clonotype was counted only a few times. J is TRBJ2-7 and V is TRBV20-1; D is ambiguous. Germline assignment: CDR1 DFQATT and CDR2 SNEGSKA (reference sequence). Between the trimmed V and J ends, which lost 5 bases and 5 bases, there was a span of 16 bases. This CDR3 has 13 amino acids. The DNA for the CDR3 is TGCAGTGCTGAAGATGGAGCGCTGAACGAGCAGTACTTC. It codes for CSAEDGALNEQYF.

The rearrangement joins TRBV20-1 to TRBJ2-2, with D maybe TRBD1 (5 bases). The V gene's germline CDR1 is DFQATT and CDR2 SNEGSKA (reference sequence). The CDR3 runs to 18 residues. V lost 0 bases and J lost 5, with 22 bases in between. CDR3: CSARDLQMAGNKTGELFF. CDR3 coding DNA: TGCAGTGCTAGAGATCTCCAAATGGCAGGGAATAAAACCGGGGAGCTGTTTTTT.

This clonotype was picked up many times. V is TRBV6-2 or TRBV6-3 and J is TRBJ1-1; no clear D. Germline V gives CDR1 MNHEY, CDR2 SVGEGT. With 5 bases removed from V and 4 bases from J, the gap between germline ends came to 11 bases. This CDR3 has 13 residues. CDR3 DNA: TGTGCCAGCAGTCCGCTGATCGGCACTGAAGCTTTCTTT. It encodes CASSPLIGTEAFF.

This clonotype was seen many times. The chain carries TRBV2 and TRBJ2-5, with 7 positions matching TRBD2. J lost 7 bases, V lost 4 bases, and 9 bases had no gene match. The CDR3 runs to 14 residues. The germline V gene has CDR1 SNHLY and CDR2 FYNNEI. In DNA form, the CDR3 reads TGTGCCAGCAGTGGGGACCCTTCGGGGGGGACCCAGTACTTC. Translation gives CASSGDPSGGTQYF. Full variable domain (rest looked up from reference TRBV2 and TRBJ2-5): EPEVTQTPSHQVTQMGQEVILRCVPISNHLYFYWYRQILGQKVEFLVSFYNNEISEKSEIFDDQFSVERPDGSNFTLKIRSTKLEDSAMYFCASSGDPSGGTQYFGPGTRLLVL.

This clonotype occurred many times. CDR3 region: CAWSATSGIHEQYF. Here the CDR3 DNA reads TGTGCCTGGAGCGCCACTAGCGGGATCCACGAGCAGTACTTC. V gene TRBV30 combines with J gene TRBJ2-7; TRBD2 matches 10 bases. This CDR3 has 14 residues. From germline, CDR1 is GTSNPN and CDR2 SVGIG (reference sequence). The V gene end was trimmed by 3 bases and the J gene end by 5 bases; junction bases not matched to a gene: 7.

This sequence joins TRBV4-1 and TRBJ2-7; 7 bases fit TRBD2. Per germline, CDR1 MGHRA and CDR2 YSYEKL. The CDR3 runs to 15 residues. V was pared by 3 bases and J by 0 bases, with 5 bases of the junction left unmatched. CDR3: CASSHGRLSSYEQYF. CDR3 DNA sequence: TGCGCCAGCAGCCACGGGAGGCTATCCTCCTACGAGCAGTACTTC.

For this clonotype: One junction end does not reproduce the germline sequence, and a read error may be involved. The chain links TRBV20-1 to TRBJ1-1, with D perhaps matching TRBD1 (6 bases). The CDR3 loop spans 10 amino acids. The germline CDR1 and CDR2 sequences are DFQATT and SNEGSKA (reference sequence). CDR3 nucleotide sequence: TGCAGTCACCAGGGGACTGAAGCTTCCTTT. Its translation is CSHQGTEASF.

The V gene is TRBV5-1, the J gene TRBJ2-7, with 10 bases lining up with TRBD2. After removal of 0 bases from V and 3 bases from J, the junction contained 6 bases not matched to a gene. CDR1 SGHRS and CDR2 YFSETQ come from the germline V gene. This CDR3 region has 16 residues. CDR3 loop: CASSLGASGSGYEQYF. The CDR3 DNA reads as TGCGCCAGCAGCTTGGGCGCTAGCGGGAGTGGCTACGAGCAGTACTTC.

This clonotype was counted ten times or more. This rearrangement joins TRBV20-1 to TRBJ1-5; TRBD1 might be the D (5 bases). Trimming took 6 bases from V and 1 from J, leaving 13 bases between them. Germline CDR1 is DFQATT and CDR2 is SNEGSKA (reference sequence). The CDR3 has 14 amino acids. The CDR3 nucleotides read TGCAGTGCAGGGATTCGGGACAGCAATCAGCCCCAGCATTTT. Translated, it gives CSAGIRDSNQPQHF.

Only a few counts were recorded for this clonotype. The chain links TRBV11-2 to TRBJ1-1, with TRBD1 as a possible D gene (5 bases). CDR1 is SGHAT, CDR2 FQNNGV, per germline. The CDR3 is 20 amino acids. V was trimmed by 1 base and J by 2 bases, leaving 26 bases between them. The DNA of the CDR3 is TGTGCCAGCAGCTTAGTTTACGTTCGCAGGGACCCAAACCGAAACACTGAAGCTTTCTTT. Its translation is CASSLVYVRRDPNRNTEAFF.

There are a few counts of this clonotype. The gene calls are TRBV7-9 and TRBJ2-7; 7 bases align to TRBD1. Germline V gene sequence: CDR1 SEHNR, CDR2 FQNEAQ (reference sequence). This CDR3 has 14 residues. The J segment lost 7 bases and the V segment lost 2 bases, leaving 8 bases of the junction unmatched. The DNA for the CDR3 is TGTGCCAGCAGCTTACCGAATCGACAGGGTGAGCAGTACTTC. Translated: CASSLPNRQGEQYF.

This clonotype was seen more than once but under ten times. The CDR3 DNA sequence: TGTGCCAGCAGAGTCCACGTCCGTAAAAACACCATATATTTT. It encodes CASRVHVRKNTIYF. This rearrangement joins TRBV2 to TRBJ1-3; D remains unclear. Germline V lookup: CDR1 SNHLY, CDR2 FYNNEI. Trimming stripped 6 bases from V and 6 bases from J, with 15 bases between. The CDR3 totals 14 residues.

There are many counts of this clonotype. This chain connects TRBV20-1 to TRBJ2-7, with 7 bases aligning to TRBD1. V lost 0 bases and J lost 6; bases outside the gene matches: 2. The CDR3 length is 12 residues. Per germline, CDR1 DFQATT and CDR2 SNEGSKA (reference sequence). The CDR3 nucleotides read TGCAGTGCTAGAGAACAGGGGCCCGAGCAGTACTTC. Encoded protein: CSAREQGPEQYF.

This clonotype was counted at least ten times. This chain uses TRBV11-2 with TRBJ2-5; D may be TRBD2 (7 bases). This CDR3 is 15 amino acids long. In germline, CDR1 is SGHAT, CDR2 FQNNGV. The V end was cut by 3 bases, the J end by 5 bases, with 16 bases between. The CDR3 region is CASSLGATSAETQYF. CDR3 bases: TGTGCCAGCAGCTTGGGGGCTACTAGCGCCGAGACCCAGTACTTC.